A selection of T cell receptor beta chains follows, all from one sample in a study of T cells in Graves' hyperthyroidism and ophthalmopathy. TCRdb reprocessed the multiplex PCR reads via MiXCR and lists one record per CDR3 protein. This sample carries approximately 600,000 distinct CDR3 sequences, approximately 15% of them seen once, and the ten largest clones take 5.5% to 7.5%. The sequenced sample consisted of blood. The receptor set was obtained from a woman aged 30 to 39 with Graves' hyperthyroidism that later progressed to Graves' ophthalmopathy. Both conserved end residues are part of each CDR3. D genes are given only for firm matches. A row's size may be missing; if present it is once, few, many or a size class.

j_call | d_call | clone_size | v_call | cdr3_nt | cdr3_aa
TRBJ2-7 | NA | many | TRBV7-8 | TGTGCCAGCAGCTACATACAAGATTCCTACGAGCAGTACTTC | CASSYIQDSYEQYF
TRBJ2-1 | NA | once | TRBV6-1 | TGTGTCAGCAGCCAGGTGTCGGCCTCCTACAATGAGCAGTTCTTC | CVSSQVSASYNEQFF
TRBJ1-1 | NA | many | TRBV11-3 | TGTGCCAGCAGGTCTGGGGGGCGCGGGGGTGGCACTGAAGCTTTCTTT | CASRSGGRGGGTEAFF
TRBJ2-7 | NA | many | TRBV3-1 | TGTGCCAGCAGCCAAGATGGCGGCTACGAGCAGTACTTC | CASSQDGGYEQYF
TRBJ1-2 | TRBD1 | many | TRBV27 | TGTGCCAGCAGTTTATGGACAGGGTCCAGTGGCTACACCTTC | CASSLWTGSSGYTF
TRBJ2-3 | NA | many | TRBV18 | TGTGCCAGCTCGACAAGGATGATGGCAGATACGCAGTATTTT | CASSTRMMADTQYF
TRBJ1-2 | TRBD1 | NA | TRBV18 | TGTGCCAGCTCACCGACAGGGGGCGACTATGGCTACACCTTC | CASSPTGGDYGYTF
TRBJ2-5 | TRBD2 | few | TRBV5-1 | TGCGCCAGCAGCTTTCGACTAGCGGGTCTCCCAGGGGAGACCCAGTACTTC | CASSFRLAGLPGETQYF
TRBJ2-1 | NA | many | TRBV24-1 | TGTGCCACCAGTGATATCCGGGCGAGCTCCTACAATGAGCAGTTCTTC | CATSDIRASSYNEQFF
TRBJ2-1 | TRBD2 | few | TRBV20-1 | TGCAGTGCTAGTGGGACTAGCGGGAGATTAAAGGAGGGGTTCTTC | CSASGTSGRLKEGFF
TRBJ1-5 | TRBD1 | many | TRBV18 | TGTGCCAGCTCCTCAGGACAGGGGCAACAGCCCCAGCATTTT | CASSSGQGQQPQHF
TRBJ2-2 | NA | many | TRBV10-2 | TGCGCCAGCAGTGTAACAGGAGGGCGCACCGGGGAGCTGTTTTTT | CASSVTGGRTGELFF
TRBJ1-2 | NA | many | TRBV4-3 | TGCGCCAGCAGCCAAGATTATCGGGGGGACTATGGCTACACCTTC | CASSQDYRGDYGYTF
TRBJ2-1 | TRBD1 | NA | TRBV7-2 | TGTGCCAGCAGCTTAGCGCTAGGGGGCTTGCAGTTCTTC | CASSLALGGLQFF
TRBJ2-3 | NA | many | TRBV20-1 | TGCAGTGCTGCGACCGATACGCAGTATTTT | CSAATDTQYF
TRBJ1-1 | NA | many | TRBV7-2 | TGTGCCAGCAGCTCCCAGGGATACAGAGCTTTCTTT | CASSSQGYRAFF
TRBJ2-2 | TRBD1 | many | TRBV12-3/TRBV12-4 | TGTGCCAGCAGTATGACAGGGGAGAACACCGGGGAGCTGTTTTTT | CASSMTGENTGELFF
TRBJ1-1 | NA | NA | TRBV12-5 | TGTGCTAGTGGTTTGAGGGAGGTGGGTTTCTTT | CASGLREVGFF
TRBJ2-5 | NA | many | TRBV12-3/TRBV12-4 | TGTGCCAGCAGTTACGCGGAGAGACATCTTCAAGAGACCCAGTACTTC | CASSYAERHLQETQYF
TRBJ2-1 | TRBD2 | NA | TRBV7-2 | TGTGCCAGCAGCTACGCTGGACTAGCGCGATACAATGAGCAGTTCTTC | CASSYAGLARYNEQFF
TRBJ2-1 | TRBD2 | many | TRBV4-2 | TGTGCCAGCAGCCAAGACCCAGCGGGGTTTGAGAATGAGCAGTTCTTC | CASSQDPAGFENEQFF
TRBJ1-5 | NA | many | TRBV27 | TGTGCCAGCAGTGCCACAGTAGGGGTTAATCAGCCCCAGCATTTT | CASSATVGVNQPQHF
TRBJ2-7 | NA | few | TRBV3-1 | TGTGCCAGCAGTCTCCGCCTTGGGGCCGCCTACGAGCGGTACTTC | CASSLRLGAAYERYF
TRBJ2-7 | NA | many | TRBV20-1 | TGCAGTGCTAGAGATCCTCTGGGGGTGGACGAGCAGTACTTC | CSARDPLGVDEQYF
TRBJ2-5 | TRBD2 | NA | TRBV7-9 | TGTGCCAGCAGCTTGGCGGGAGCCTCCCAAGAGACCCAGTACTTC | CASSLAGASQETQYF